The TCR beta chain described here comes from a study of beta chain features in type 1 diabetes. The CDR3 has 14 residues. Germline V gene data show CDR1 as GTSNPN and CDR2 as SVGIG (reference sequence). Sequenced material consisted of expressed TCRB transcripts (all of the isolated RNA was reverse transcribed). TCRdb's table, derived via immunoSEQ multiplex PCR, lists solely in-frame clones and lacks some. Among some 230,000 clones listed, around 9.6% were seen once. This clone was observed a handful of times. The target antigen is unknown. General observations from the study: Researchers could not determine here whether HLA type influences TCRB rearrangement. PCR might preferentially amplify shorter templates, equally in patients and controls.

The TCR originated in a woman younger than 35 in good health. The material sequenced was naive CD4+ T cells from blood. The gene calls are TRBV30 and TRBJ1-5; 11 nucleotides match TRBD1. CDR3 sequence: CAARTGGGNQPQHF. The CDR3 nucleotides are TGTGCTGCCAGGACAGGGGGCGGCAATCAGCCCCAGCATTTT.